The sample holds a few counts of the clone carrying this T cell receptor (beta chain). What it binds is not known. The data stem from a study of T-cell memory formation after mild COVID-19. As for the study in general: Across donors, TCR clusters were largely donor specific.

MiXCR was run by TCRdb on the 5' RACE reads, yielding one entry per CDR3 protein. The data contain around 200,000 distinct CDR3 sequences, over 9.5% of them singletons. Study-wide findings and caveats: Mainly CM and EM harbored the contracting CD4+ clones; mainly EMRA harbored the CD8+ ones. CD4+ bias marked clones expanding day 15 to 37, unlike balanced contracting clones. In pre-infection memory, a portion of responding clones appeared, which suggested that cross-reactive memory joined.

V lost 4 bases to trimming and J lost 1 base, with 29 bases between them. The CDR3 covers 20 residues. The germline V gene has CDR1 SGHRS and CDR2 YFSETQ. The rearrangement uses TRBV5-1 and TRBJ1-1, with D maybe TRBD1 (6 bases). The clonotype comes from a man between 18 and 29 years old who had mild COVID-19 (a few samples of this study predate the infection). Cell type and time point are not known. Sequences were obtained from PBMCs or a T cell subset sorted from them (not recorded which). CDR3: CASSGTTPGHVTSANTEAFF. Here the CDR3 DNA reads TGCGCCAGCAGCGGAACAACCCCGGGACATGTCACGTCGGCGAACACTGAAGCTTTCTTT.